The 20 T cell receptor beta chains below all came from one sample that was sequenced in a study of blood T cell repertoires in COVID-19. The assay was immunoSEQ multiplex PCR, and TCRdb's table has in-frame clones only and misses some. The profile covers more than 150,000 clones, with about 86% appearing a single time and 0.99% taken by the ten largest. Sequenced material: peripheral blood. These receptor sequences come from a young man with acute or convalescent COVID-19.

The chain couples TRBV28 to TRBJ1-6, with 9 bases matching TRBD1. V shed 5 bases and J 9 bases; nucleotides not matched to a gene: 8. Germline V gives CDR1 MDHEN, CDR2 SYDVKM. The CDR3 sequence is 15 residues long. The CDR3 bases are TGTGCCAGCAGTGTCCCGGGACAGGGTGGTTCACCCCTCCACTTT. It specifies CASSVPGQGGSPLHF. The full variable domain, its missing parts supplied by reference TRBV28 and TRBJ1-6, is DVKVTQSSRYLVKRTGEKVFLECVQDMDHENMFWYRQDPGLGLRLIYFSYDVKMKEKGDIPEGYSVSREKKERFSLILESASTNQTSMYLCASSVPGQGGSPLHFGNGTRLTVT.

The J gene is TRBJ2-3, the V gene TRBV5-8; weak D call: TRBD2 (5 bases). Looked up from germline, CDR1 is SGHTS and CDR2 is YDEGEE. Trimming took 0 bases from V and 0 from J, leaving 11 bases between them. This CDR3 has 16 residues. The chain's CDR3 is CASSLDGVDSTDTQYF. Here the CDR3 DNA reads TGTGCCAGCAGCTTGGACGGGGTTGATAGCACAGATACGCAGTATTTT.

The chain couples TRBV7-2 to TRBJ2-5, with D unresolved. In germline, CDR1 is SGHTA, CDR2 FQGNSA. CDR3 length equals 14 residues. The V end was cut by 1 base, the J end by 6 bases, with 12 bases between. Here the CDR3 DNA reads TGTGCCAGCAGCTTAGAGACTGTCTGGAAGACCCAGTACTTC. Protein: CASSLETVWKTQYF.

This chain links TRBV28 with TRBJ2-7; 7 nucleotides align to TRBD1. V lost 6 bases to trimming and J lost 3 bases; unmatched junction nucleotides: 14. The CDR3 totals 16 residues. The germline gives CDR1 MDHEN, CDR2 SYDVKM. The CDR3 here is CASSPPYPTGFYEQYV. CDR3 sequence (DNA): TGTGCCAGCAGCCCACCCTACCCGACAGGGTTCTACGAGCAGTACGTC.

Only a few counts were recorded for this clone. This chain links TRBV18 with TRBJ1-6, with 12 bases lining up with TRBD1. The trim removed 2 bases at V and 6 bases at J, leaving 8 bases unmatched. Per the germline V gene, CDR1 is KGHSH and CDR2 is LQKENI. The CDR3 length is 18 residues. This CDR3 reads CASSPGTGGLSGNSPLHF. The CDR3 DNA reads as TGTGCCAGCTCACCAGGGACAGGGGGCTTATCGGGTAATTCACCCCTCCACTTT.

This chain connects TRBV28 to TRBJ2-6; TRBD1 is a possible D gene (6 bases). CDR1 and CDR2 (germline): MDHEN, SYDVKM. The CDR3 covers 15 residues. Trimming took 6 bases from V and 4 from J, leaving 13 bases between them. The CDR3 loop is CASRPAGAGANVLTF. Written as DNA, the CDR3 is TGTGCCAGCAGGCCGGCAGGGGCAGGGGCCAACGTCCTGACTTTC. Based on the CDR3 plus reference TRBV28 and TRBJ2-6, the full variable domain is DVKVTQSSRYLVKRTGEKVFLECVQDMDHENMFWYRQDPGLGLRLIYFSYDVKMKEKGDIPEGYSVSREKKERFSLILESASTNQTSMYLCASRPAGAGANVLTFGAGSRLTVL.

The gene calls are TRBV19 and TRBJ1-2; TRBD1 matches at 9 bases. This CDR3 region has 14 residues. Per the germline V gene, CDR1 is LNHDA and CDR2 is SQIVND (reference sequence). Losses at the gene ends were 6 bases for V and 7 bases for J; bases not matched to a gene: 9. CDR3 bases: TGTGCCAGTAGCCGACAGGGGGATTTTGCTGGCTACACCTTC. It codes for CASSRQGDFAGYTF.

The rearrangement joins TRBV2 to TRBJ1-4, with a possible D match to TRBD1 (5 bases). CDR1 is SNHLY and CDR2 is FYNNEI in the germline V gene. CDR3 length equals 12 residues. V lost 4 bases to trimming and J lost 7 bases, with 7 bases between them. The CDR3, as DNA: TGTGCCAGCAGTGGGGGCCCTGAAAAACTGTTTTTT. Translating it yields CASSGGPEKLFF.

The rearrangement links TRBV30 to TRBJ1-4; D may be TRBD1 (5 bases). The CDR3 extends over 14 amino acids. Per the germline V gene, CDR1 is GTSNPN and CDR2 is SVGIG (reference sequence). Trimming shortened V by 2 bases and J by 6 bases, and 13 bases separated the two germline ends. This chain's CDR3 is CAWSSRVIDEKLFF. Here the CDR3 DNA reads TGTGCCTGGAGTTCCAGGGTCATTGATGAAAAACTGTTTTTT.

V usage is TRBV2 and J usage is TRBJ1-2; a possible D gene is TRBD1 (5 bases). This CDR3 contains 14 residues. The germline CDR1 and CDR2 sequences are SNHLY and FYNNEI. Trimming stripped 4 bases from V and 7 bases from J, with 16 bases between. The DNA for the CDR3 is TGTGCCAGCAGTGGTCACCAGGCCGGGGGTGGCTACACCTTC. This encodes CASSGHQAGGGYTF.

The chain is built from TRBV7-3 and TRBJ2-1; D possibly corresponds to TRBD2 (6 bases). CDR1 is SGHTA and CDR2 is FQGTGA in the germline V gene. This CDR3 region has 14 residues. Trimming pared 5 bases from V and 8 bases from J, leaving 16 bases between. The CDR3 loop is CASSQSGLGYEQFF. The CDR3, as DNA: TGTGCCAGCAGCCAGAGCGGGCTAGGGTATGAGCAGTTCTTC.

The chain is built from TRBV4-1 and TRBJ2-7; the match to TRBD1 covers 8 bases. The CDR3 covers 13 residues. Germline CDR1 MGHRA, CDR2 YSYEKL. V dropped 5 bases and J dropped 1; count of bases not matched to a gene: 1. CDR3 loop: CASSWDRSYEQYF. The DNA for the CDR3 is TGCGCCAGCAGCTGGGACAGGTCCTACGAGCAGTACTTC.

J is TRBJ1-1 and V is TRBV5-4, with 7 bases that match TRBD1. Germline V CDR1 and CDR2: SGHNT, YYREEE (reference sequence). CDR3 size: 14 residues. Trimming removed 5 bases from V and 3 bases from J; junction bases left unmatched: 7. The CDR3 nucleotides read TGTGCCAGCAGAACCGACAGGGTTGACACTGAAGCTTTCTTT. Translation: CASRTDRVDTEAFF.

The chain employs TRBV4-2 and TRBJ2-2; 8 bases fit TRBD2. The ends lost 5 bases at V and 6 bases at J; junction bases unmatched: 11. Germline CDR1 is LGHNA and CDR2 is YNFKEQ. The CDR3 length is 16 residues. The CDR3 bases are TGTGCCAGCAGCTACCCGGGGGGGCCGGGGTCCGGGGAGCTGTTTTTT. Translating gives CASSYPGGPGSGELFF.

This rearrangement joins TRBV5-4 to TRBJ2-3, with TRBD2 matching 8 bases. V lost 4 bases and J lost 3; bases outside the gene matches: 10. The CDR3 contains 16 residues. The V gene's germline CDR1 is SGHNT and CDR2 YYREEE (reference sequence). The CDR3 DNA is TGTGCCAGCAGCCGCGAGGGGCGCGGGGGGACAGATACGCAGTATTTT. Its translation: CASSREGRGGTDTQYF.

The chain carries TRBV9 and TRBJ2-3; maybe TRBD2 (6 bases). Germline V lookup: CDR1 SGDLS, CDR2 YYNGEE. The V end was cut by 4 bases, the J end by 7 bases, with 22 bases between. CDR3 size: 16 residues. CDR3 sequence: CASSSGLNIGRNTQYF. The CDR3 nucleotides are TGTGCCAGCAGCTCGGGACTTAATATAGGTCGAAATACGCAGTATTTT.

The chain carries TRBV7-3 and TRBJ1-1; TRBD1 aligns across 7 bases. CDR1 SGHTA and CDR2 FQGTGA come from the germline V gene. The length of the CDR3 is 13 residues. After removal of 4 bases from V and 3 bases from J, the junction contained 2 bases not matched to a gene. The CDR3 DNA reads as TGTGCCAGCAGCTCAGACAGGGACACTGAAGCTTTCTTT. This codes for CASSSDRDTEAFF.

The V gene is TRBV19, the J gene TRBJ1-5; 9 bases map to TRBD1. The junction had 8 bases not matched to a gene; V was cut back by 5 bases and J by 0 bases. The CDR3 runs to 17 residues. The germline gives CDR1 LNHDA, CDR2 SQIVND (reference sequence). The CDR3 protein is CASSYGTGMISNQPQHF. In DNA form, the CDR3 reads TGTGCCAGTAGTTATGGGACAGGGATGATTAGCAATCAGCCCCAGCATTTT.

The CDR3 DNA reads as TGTGCCAGCTCACCCAGGAGCGGGGGATACGAGCAGTACGTC. This sequence encodes CASSPRSGGYEQYV. V usage is TRBV18 and J usage is TRBJ2-7, with 8 bases aligning to TRBD2. Germline CDR1 reads KGHSH; CDR2 reads LQKENI. This CDR3 contains 14 residues. With 3 bases clipped from V and 4 bases from J, the junction kept 5 bases outside the gene matches.

Worth noting for this clone: The junction does not match germline at one end; this may be a read error. V usage is TRBV5-4 and J usage is TRBJ2-3; D gene ambiguous. This CDR3 comprises 15 residues. Germline values: CDR1 SGHNT, CDR2 YYREEE (reference sequence). CDR3 sequence: CASSLDSSGTDTQYF. In DNA form, the CDR3 reads TGTGCCAGCAGCTTGGACAGTTCAGGCACCGATACGCAGTATTTT.